This T cell receptor (beta chain) came from a study of T-cell reconstitution after alpha-beta-depleted transplantation in children. There are a few counts of this clonotype. Unique molecular identifiers were built into the TCRbeta library. TCRdb re-called the PCR reads with MiXCR, one entry per CDR3 protein. This repertoire shows 45,000 to 50,000 distinct CDR3 sequences, around 56% found once; its top ten account for around two fifths. The CDR3 totals 14 residues. The junction had 5 bases not matched to a gene; V was cut back by 0 bases and J by 6 bases. CDR1 is DFQATT, CDR2 SNEGSKA, per germline (reference sequence).

This clonotype was obtained from a boy under three years old with SCID, due to receive a stem cell transplant. The genes are TRBV20-1 and TRBJ1-1, with 9 nucleotides matching TRBD1. The sample in question was peripheral blood, obtained before TCRalphabeta/CD19-depleted stem cell transplant. The CDR3 nucleotides are TGCAGTGCTAGAGATATGGGGACAGGGCCTGAAGCTTTCTTT. Translation gives CSARDMGTGPEAFF.